Listed below are T cell receptor beta chains from one sample, sequenced in a study of T cell repertoires in aging, cancer and after chemotherapy. TCRdb reprocessed the multiplex PCR reads with MiXCR, giving one entry per CDR3 protein. Of about 6,000 distinct CDR3 sequences listed, roughly 25% are singletons. The sequencing sample was made of blood. The origin of the receptors is a human donor in good health. Both conserved end residues are part of each CDR3. The D gene is left open where the match is weak. The size entry is marked missing in some rows and otherwise reads once, few, many or a size class.

>TRBJ2-7|.|medium-sized|TRBV7-9
CASSPKSNSITYEQYF
TGTGCCAGCAGCCCCAAATCGAACTCGATAACCTACGAGCAGTACTTC
>TRBJ1-2|.|medium-sized|TRBV30
CAWSEQGNGYTF
TGTGCCTGGAGTGAACAGGGTAACGGCTACACCTTC
>TRBJ1-1|TRBD1|medium-sized|TRBV7-2
CASRRQGTEAFF
TGTGCCAGCAGACGACAGGGGACTGAAGCTTTCTTT
>TRBJ1-4|.|medium-sized|TRBV19
CASSIGTFEKLFF
TGTGCCAGTAGTATAGGAACGTTTGAAAAACTGTTTTTT
>TRBJ2-1|.|many|TRBV30
CAWSKDRGLYNEQFF
TGTGCCTGGAGTAAGGACAGAGGACTCTACAATGAGCAGTTCTTC
>TRBJ1-4|.|few|TRBV9
CASSVEVATNEKLFF
TGTGCCAGCAGCGTAGAGGTAGCAACTAATGAAAAACTGTTTTTT
>TRBJ1-5|.|medium-sized|TRBV30
CAWSPDGISNQPQHF
TGTGCCTGGAGTCCGGACGGTATTAGCAATCAGCCCCAGCATTTT
>TRBJ1-2|TRBD1|medium-sized|TRBV7-3
CASSSPPPDRVGGYTF
TGTGCCAGCAGCTCACCACCCCCCGACAGGGTGGGAGGCTACACCTTC
>TRBJ1-2|TRBD1|medium-sized|TRBV27
CASSLTGLGYTF
TGTGCCAGCAGTTTGACAGGGCTTGGCTACACCTTC
>TRBJ1-6|.|.|TRBV9
CASSVTGQPNNSPLHF
TGTGCCAGCAGCGTAACGGGGCAGCCCAATAATTCACCCCTCCACTTT
>TRBJ1-1|.|medium-sized|TRBV27
CASSFNHFTEAFF
TGTGCCAGCAGTTTTAATCACTTCACTGAAGCTTTCTTT
>TRBJ1-5|TRBD1|many|TRBV7-2
CASSSTPGGWNSNQPQHF
TGTGCCAGCAGCTCGACTCCAGGGGGGTGGAATAGCAATCAGCCCCAGCATTTT
>TRBJ2-1|TRBD2|medium-sized|TRBV19
CASSRLAGSYNEQFF
TGTGCCAGTAGTAGACTAGCGGGCTCCTACAATGAGCAGTTCTTC
>TRBJ2-3|TRBD2|.|TRBV20-1
CSAHGGGSTDTKYF
TGCAGTGCTCACGGGGGGGGTAGCACAGATACAAAGTATTTT
>TRBJ2-3|.|medium-sized|TRBV30
CAWTDPHTQYF
TGTGCCTGGACTGATCCCCATACGCAGTATTTT
>TRBJ1-1|.|medium-sized|TRBV19
CASSLTGRNTEAFF
TGTGCCAGTAGTCTGACAGGAAGGAACACTGAAGCTTTCTTT
>TRBJ1-1|TRBD1|medium-sized|TRBV20-1
CSAWDSLNTEAFF
TGCAGTGCATGGGACAGCTTGAACACTGAAGCTTTCTTT
>TRBJ1-1|.|medium-sized|TRBV12-3/TRBV12-4
CASSLEMNTEAFF
TGTGCCAGCAGTTTGGAGATGAACACTGAAGCTTTCTTT